Listed below are T cell receptor beta chains from one sample, sequenced in a study of glioma-infiltrating T cells after dendritic cell vaccination. Sequencing was performed with immunoSEQ multiplex PCR; in TCRdb, only in-frame clones are kept and a portion is missing. In the table there are approximately 85,000 clones, 85% of which are singletons. The sample here was blood, taken after dendritic cell vaccination. The receptors derive from a human donor with glioblastoma. The CDR3 runs from the conserved cysteine through the conserved F or W. A D gene is named only where the DNA matches it firmly. Clone size is not always given. Where it is, it says once, few, many or a class for expanded clones.

d_gene,abundance,v_gene,j_gene,CDR3nt,CDR3aa
TRBD1,.,TRBV7-2,TRBJ1-3,TGTGCCAGCAGCCGGGACAGGTCTGGTACTGGAAACACCATATATTTT,CASSRDRSGTGNTIYF
.,.,TRBV6-4,TRBJ2-3,TGTGCCAGCAGTAAGAACAGGGCCCCAGATACGCAGTATTTT,CASSKNRAPDTQYF
TRBD2,.,TRBV5-6,TRBJ2-1,TGTGCCAGCAGCTTGGGCGGGGGGGCGTCCAATGAGCAGTTCTTC,CASSLGGGASNEQFF
.,.,TRBV7-3,TRBJ2-2,TGTGCCAGCAGCCCGCCAGGGGCCGGGGAGCTGTTTTTT,CASSPPGAGELFF
TRBD1,.,TRBV6-5,TRBJ1-2,TGTGCCAGCAGTTACTCGACAGGGGACTATGGCTACACCTTC,CASSYSTGDYGYTF
.,.,TRBV23-1,TRBJ2-2,TGCGCCAGCAGTCAATCTGGCGGGGCGAACACCGGGGAGCTGTTTTTT,CASSQSGGANTGELFF
.,once,TRBV7-3,TRBJ2-1,TGTGCCAGCAGCTTAAGGTATAGCGATGAGCAGTTCTTC,CASSLRYSDEQFF
.,few,TRBV19,TRBJ1-1,TGTGCCAGTAGTATGGGGACACTCCTGGGCACTGAAGCTTTCTTT,CASSMGTLLGTEAFF
.,.,TRBV9,TRBJ1-3,TGTGCCAGCAGCGGACCCCTCGCGGGGGCGATGACCTCTGGAAACACCATATATTTT,CASSGPLAGAMTSGNTIYF
.,.,TRBV29-1,TRBJ1-2,TGCAGCGTTGACGTTGTCTATGGCTACACCTTC,CSVDVVYGYTF
.,.,TRBV19,TRBJ1-6,TGTGCCAGTAGTATTGGGCAGAATAATTCACCCCTCCACTTT,CASSIGQNNSPLHF
TRBD1,once,TRBV2,TRBJ1-1,TGTGCCAGCAGGAGGGACAGGGGGGGAGGCACTGAAGCTTTCTTT,CASRRDRGGGTEAFF
TRBD1,.,TRBV10-2,TRBJ1-1,TGCGCCAGCAGTGAGGAGGGGGCGAGGACTGAAGCTTTCTTT,CASSEEGARTEAFF
TRBD2,.,TRBV7-9,TRBJ2-7,TGTGCCAGCAGCTCCTGGGGGACTAGCGGGGCTTACGAGCAGTACTTC,CASSSWGTSGAYEQYF
.,.,TRBV4-2,TRBJ2-7,TGTGCCAGCAGCCAAGAAAATGGAGTCTACGAGCAGTACTTC,CASSQENGVYEQYF
.,few,TRBV6-6,TRBJ2-2,TGTGCCAGCAGTTTCCGACAGACTTCGAACACCGGGGAGCTGTTTTTT,CASSFRQTSNTGELFF
.,.,TRBV21-1,TRBJ1-1,TGTGCCAGCGAGTGGCCGCACACAAAAACAGGGGAGACTGAAGCTTTCTTT,CASEWPHTKTGETEAFF
.,.,TRBV5-4,TRBJ2-7,TGTGCCAGCAGCTCCCCTGGACTACCGAACCTTGGGGAGCAGTACTTC,CASSSPGLPNLGEQYF
.,once,TRBV27,TRBJ1-3,TGTGCCAGCAGGGGCCACTCTGGAAACACCATATATTTT,CASRGHSGNTIYF
TRBD1,.,TRBV7-9,TRBJ2-5,TGTGCCAGCAGCTTAGGGGACAGGTATCCGACGGAGACCCAGTACTTC,CASSLGDRYPTETQYF
.,.,TRBV30,TRBJ2-5,TGTGCCTGGCGTAGGGACTCCCCCGCCCAGTACTTC,CAWRRDSPAQYF
.,.,TRBV27,TRBJ2-6,TGTGCCAGCAGTCTACCAGGGGGGCCCGGATTTGGGGCCAACGTCCTGACTTTC,CASSLPGGPGFGANVLTF
TRBD2,once,TRBV5-6,TRBJ2-5,TGTGCCAGCAGCTTGAGGACTAGCGGGAAAGAGACCCAGTACTTC,CASSLRTSGKETQYF
.,.,TRBV7-2,TRBJ1-6,TGTGCCAGCAGCTTAGGGGCAGGGGCTAATTCACCCCTCCACTTT,CASSLGAGANSPLHF
.,.,TRBV6-5,TRBJ1-1,TGTGCCAGCAGTTATGGCAGCGTGAACACTGAAGCTTTCTTT,CASSYGSVNTEAFF
TRBD2,.,TRBV9,TRBJ2-3,TGTGCCAGCAGCGTGCTAGCGGGGGTGACAGATACGCAGTATTTT,CASSVLAGVTDTQYF